This T cell receptor beta chain was captured by sequencing in a study of shared clonotypes between healthy human individuals. Study-wide results and caveats: Naive subsets, compared against memory subsets, generally had larger estimated richness values.

Regarding this clone: The antigen is not known.

The CDR3 spans 12 residues. V lost 0 bases to trimming and J lost 7 bases, with 5 bases between them. Germline V gene data show CDR1 as SGHRS and CDR2 as YFSETQ. Repertoires were generated with immunoSEQ multiplex PCR, while TCRdb's copy carries only in-frame clones and drops some. The repertoire holds approximately 2.3 million clones, 85% to 95% seen once, with about 0.39% in the top ten. The source is a man aged 18 to 30 in good health. Some clones in this sample may be carry-over from other donors' samples. Sequenced input: naive CD4+ T cells from PBMCs. Subset: CD45RA+ positively selected. The chain employs TRBV5-1 and TRBJ2-1; the D is unclear. Here the CDR3 DNA reads TGCGCCAGCAGCTTGGCAGAAAATGAGCAGTTCTTC. It codes for CASSLAENEQFF.